One sample yielded the 23 T cell receptor beta chains listed below, sequenced in a study of CXCR3-negative and CXCR3-positive naive CD8 T cells. The TRB cDNA libraries were prepared by 5' RACE with UMI labels. TCRdb re-analyzed the 5' RACE reads; it lists each CDR3 protein once, without DNA. This sample's table reports around 96,000 distinct CDR3 sequences. Sequencing was done on a sample of naive CXCR3- CD8+ T cells from blood. Stated subset: CD45RO-CCR7+CD27+CD95- naive CD8+ T cells lacking CXCR3 (TNR3-). The origin of the receptors is a human donor in good health. Some clones in this sample may be carry-over from other donors' samples.

V is TRBV29-1 and J is TRBJ1-1; lacking DNA, the TRBD1 call made by TCRdb goes unchecked. Germline CDR1 SQVTM, CDR2 ANQGSEA. The CDR3 has 13 amino acids. The CDR3 spells CSAGTGENTEAFF. Based on the CDR3 plus reference TRBV29-1 and TRBJ1-1, the full variable domain is SAVISQKPSRDICQRGTSLTIQCQVDSQVTMMFWYRQQPGQSLTLIATANQGSEATYESGFVIDKFPISRPNLTFSTLTVSNMSPEDSSIYLCSAGTGENTEAFFGQGTRLTVV.

The V and J genes are TRBV7-9 and TRBJ2-7; TCRdb's assignment of TRBD1 cannot be checked, as there is no DNA. The germline gives CDR1 SEHNR, CDR2 FQNEAQ (reference sequence). The CDR3 is made up of 14 amino acids. The chain's CDR3 is CASSHRDRSYEQYF.

The V and J genes are TRBV5-4 and TRBJ2-1; TCRdb designates TRBD1, a call that cannot be tested without DNA. This CDR3 contains 15 residues. The germline V gene has CDR1 SGHNT and CDR2 YYREEE (reference sequence). CDR3 region: CASSSPGGGTNEQFF.

The chain carries TRBV27 and TRBJ2-5; TCRdb's D call, TRBD2, is unchecked because there is no DNA. The CDR3 runs 18 residues. CDR1 is MNHEY and CDR2 is SMNVEV in the germline V gene (reference sequence). CDR3 sequence: CASSLDPSLAGVQETQYF.

V and J are TRBV29-1 and TRBJ2-5; the TCRdb D gene call, TRBD1, has no DNA to confirm it. The CDR3 totals 15 residues. Germline V gene sequence: CDR1 SQVTM, CDR2 ANQGSEA. The CDR3 spells CSVEATGAREETQYF.

The chain carries TRBV21-1 and TRBJ2-5. TRBV21-1 is tagged as a pseudogene. The CDR3 has 15 amino acids. The CDR3 spells CASSMNWTVGETQYF.

The chain combines TRBV19 with TRBJ2-3; with no DNA, the TCRdb D assignment of TRBD2 cannot be verified. Germline CDR1 reads LNHDA; CDR2 reads SQIVND (reference sequence). This CDR3 comprises 14 residues. CDR3 in amino acids: CASSIDKEVDTQYF.

The genes are TRBV14 and TRBJ2-1. There are 12 residues in the CDR3. Germline values: CDR1 SGHDN, CDR2 FVKESK. The CDR3 here is CASSQVEYEQFF. Filled out from reference TRBV14 and TRBJ2-1, the complete variable domain reads EAGVTQFPSHSVIEKGQTVTLRCDPISGHDNLYWYRRVMGKEIKFLLHFVKESKQDESGMPNNRFLAERTGGTYSTLKVQPAELEDSGVYFCASSQVEYEQFFGPGTRLTVL.

The chain uses TRBV6-5 and TRBJ2-1. This CDR3 spans 13 amino acids. The V gene's germline CDR1 is MNHEY and CDR2 SVGAGI. The chain's CDR3 is CASSYSTSNEQFF.

The V and J genes are TRBV25-1 and TRBJ2-1; with no DNA, the TCRdb D assignment of TRBD2 cannot be verified. Germline CDR1 and CDR2: MGHDK and SYGVNS. The CDR3 covers 19 residues. The CDR3 is CASISLAGARTLFYNEQFF.

The chain joins TRBV9 to TRBJ2-3; the D call of TRBD1 rests on TCRdb alone, since no DNA is present to check it. The CDR3 covers 13 residues. CDR1 and CDR2 (germline): SGDLS, YYNGEE. CDR3: CASNGGHTDTQYF.

The rearrangement joins TRBV6-5 to TRBJ2-3; the D call of TRBD2 rests on TCRdb alone, since no DNA is present to check it. The CDR3 has 15 amino acids. Per the germline V gene, CDR1 is MNHEY and CDR2 is SVGAGI. This chain's CDR3 is CASSRTSGSTDTQYF.

The chain carries TRBV29-1 and TRBJ2-2; TCRdb returns TRBD2, unconfirmable since there is no DNA. The germline V gene has CDR1 SQVTM and CDR2 ANQGSEA. This CDR3 spans 21 amino acids. CDR3 loop: CSVEGSGGLAGLTANTGELFF.

The CDR3 loop is CASSPAPTETQYF. The chain has TRBV7-9 and TRBJ2-5; TCRdb proposes TRBD1, but this gene call is untestable without DNA. CDR1 is SEHNR and CDR2 is FQNEAQ in the germline V gene (reference sequence). CDR3 length: 13 residues.

The chain recombines TRBV7-9 with TRBJ2-1; TCRdb returns TRBD2, unconfirmable since there is no DNA. Germline V gives CDR1 SEHNR, CDR2 FQNEAQ (reference sequence). The CDR3 spans 15 residues. Here the CDR3 reads CASSPAVPSYNEQFF.

This chain uses TRBV7-6 with TRBJ2-3. This CDR3 contains 16 residues. Germline CDR1 and CDR2: SGHVS and FNYEAQ. Here the CDR3 reads CASSDGILASTDTQYF. The whole variable domain, filled in from reference TRBV7-6 and TRBJ2-3, reads GAGVSQSPRYKVTKRGQDVALRCDPISGHVSLYWYRQALGQGPEFLTYFNYEAQQDKSGLPNDRFSAERPEGSISTLTIQRTEQRDSAMYRCASSDGILASTDTQYFGPGTRLTVL.

The gene calls are TRBV7-8 and TRBJ2-1; as DNA is missing, the TRBD1 call by TCRdb cannot be tested. The CDR3 totals 15 residues. Germline-derived CDR1 and CDR2 are SGHVS and FQNEAQ. The CDR3 sequence is CASSDGTGRLNEQFF.

The chain's CDR3 is CSVEGQRNTDTQYF. This chain joins TRBV29-1 and TRBJ2-3. The CDR3 length is 14 residues. From germline, CDR1 is SQVTM and CDR2 ANQGSEA.

This sequence joins TRBV12-3 or TRBV12-4 and TRBJ2-7; TCRdb calls TRBD1, which cannot be checked without DNA. The CDR3 has 16 amino acids. CDR3 sequence: CASSRTVTGRRCEQYF.

V gene TRBV9 combines with J gene TRBJ2-7; TCRdb names TRBD2, which stays unverified in the absence of DNA. Germline V lookup: CDR1 SGDLS, CDR2 YYNGEE. There are 13 residues in the CDR3. This chain's CDR3 is CASSPRGVYEQYF.

The V call is TRBV12-3 or TRBV12-4, the J call TRBJ2-7; TCRdb lists TRBD2, though no DNA is available to test this call. The CDR3 is 14 residues long. The CDR3 sequence: CASSPGPFPYEQYF.

V gene TRBV29-1 combines with J gene TRBJ2-7. Germline CDR1 is SQVTM and CDR2 is ANQGSEA. This CDR3 is built from 13 residues. CDR3 in amino acids: CSVEDRYSYEQYF.

This chain joins TRBV21-1 and TRBJ1-1. TRBV21-1 is assigned pseudogene status. This CDR3 is built from 15 residues. Here the CDR3 reads CASSKKGGSNTEAFF.